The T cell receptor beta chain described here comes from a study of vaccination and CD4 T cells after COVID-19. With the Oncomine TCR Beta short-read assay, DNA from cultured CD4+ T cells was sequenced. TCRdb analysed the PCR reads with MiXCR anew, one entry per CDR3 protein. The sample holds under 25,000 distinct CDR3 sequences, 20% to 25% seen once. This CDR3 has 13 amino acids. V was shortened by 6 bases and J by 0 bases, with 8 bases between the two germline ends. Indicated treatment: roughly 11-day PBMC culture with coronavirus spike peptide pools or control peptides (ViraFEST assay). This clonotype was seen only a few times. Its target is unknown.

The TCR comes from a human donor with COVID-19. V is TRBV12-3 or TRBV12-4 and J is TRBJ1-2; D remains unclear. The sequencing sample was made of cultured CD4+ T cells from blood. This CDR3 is CASRARANYGYTF. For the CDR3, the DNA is TGTGCCAGCAGGGCAAGAGCTAACTATGGCTACACCTTC.